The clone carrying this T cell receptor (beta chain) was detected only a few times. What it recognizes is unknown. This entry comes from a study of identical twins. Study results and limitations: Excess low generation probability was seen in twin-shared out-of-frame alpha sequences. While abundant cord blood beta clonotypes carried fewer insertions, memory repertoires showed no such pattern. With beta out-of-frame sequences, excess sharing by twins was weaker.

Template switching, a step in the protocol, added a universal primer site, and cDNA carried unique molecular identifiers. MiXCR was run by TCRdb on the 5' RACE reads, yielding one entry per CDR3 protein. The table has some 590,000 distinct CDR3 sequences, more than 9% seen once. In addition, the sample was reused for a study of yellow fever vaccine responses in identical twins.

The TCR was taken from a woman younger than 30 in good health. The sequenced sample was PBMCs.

In DNA, the CDR3 is TGCGCCAGCAGCCAAGAACCCCCCCTGAGCTCCTACAATGAGCAGTTCTTC. Encoded protein: CASSQEPPLSSYNEQFF. The rearrangement uses TRBV4-3 and TRBJ2-1; no clear D. The CDR3 runs 17 residues. V was pared by 0 bases and J by 0 bases, with 12 bases between. Germline V gives CDR1 LGHNA, CDR2 YSLEER.